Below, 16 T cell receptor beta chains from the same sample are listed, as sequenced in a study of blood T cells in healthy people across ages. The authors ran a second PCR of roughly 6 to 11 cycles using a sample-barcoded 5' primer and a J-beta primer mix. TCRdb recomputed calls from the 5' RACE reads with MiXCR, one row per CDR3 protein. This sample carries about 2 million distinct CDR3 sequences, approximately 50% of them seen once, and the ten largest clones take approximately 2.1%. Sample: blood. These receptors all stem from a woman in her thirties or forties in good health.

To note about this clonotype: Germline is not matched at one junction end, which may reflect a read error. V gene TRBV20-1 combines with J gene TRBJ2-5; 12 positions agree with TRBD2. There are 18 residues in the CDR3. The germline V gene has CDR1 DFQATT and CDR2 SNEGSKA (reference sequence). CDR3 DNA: TGCAGTGCTAGAGCCCTGGTACTAGCGGGGGGTATCCAAGAGGCCCAGTACTTC. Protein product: CSARALVLAGGIQEAQYF.

The CDR3 reads CASSFHGNGGYTF. CDR3 in DNA: TGTGCCAGCAGTTTTCATGGGAACGGGGGCTACACCTTC. This chain links TRBV12-3 or TRBV12-4 with TRBJ1-2; D unclear. This CDR3 has 13 residues. V was shortened by 3 bases and J by 8 bases, with 13 bases between the two germline ends.

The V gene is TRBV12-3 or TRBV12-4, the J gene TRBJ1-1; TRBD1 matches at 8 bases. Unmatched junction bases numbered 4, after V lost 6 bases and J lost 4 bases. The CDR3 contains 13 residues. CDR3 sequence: CASSRQGRTEAFF. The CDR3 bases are TGTGCCAGCAGCCGACAGGGGCGCACTGAAGCTTTCTTT.

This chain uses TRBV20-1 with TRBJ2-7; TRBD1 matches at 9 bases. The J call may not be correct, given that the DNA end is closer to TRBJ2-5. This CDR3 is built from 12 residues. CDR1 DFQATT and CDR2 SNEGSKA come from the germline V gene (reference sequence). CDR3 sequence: CSATGTGQTQYF. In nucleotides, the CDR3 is TGCAGTGCAACCGGGACAGGGCAGACCCAGTACTTC.

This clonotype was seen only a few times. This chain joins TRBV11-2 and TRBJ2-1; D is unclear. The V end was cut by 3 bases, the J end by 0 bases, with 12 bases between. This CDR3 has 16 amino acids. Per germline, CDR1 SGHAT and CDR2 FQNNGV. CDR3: CASSFDKGTSYNEQFF. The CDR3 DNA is TGTGCCAGCAGCTTCGATAAAGGTACCTCCTACAATGAGCAGTTCTTC.

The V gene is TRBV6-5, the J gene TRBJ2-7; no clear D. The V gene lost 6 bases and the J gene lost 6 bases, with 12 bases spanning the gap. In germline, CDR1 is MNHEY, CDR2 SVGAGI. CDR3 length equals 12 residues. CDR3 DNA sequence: TGTGCCAGCAGACGGCCAATGGGCGAGCAGTACTTC. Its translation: CASRRPMGEQYF.

CDR3 region: CASSSTGAEYYGYTF. The CDR3 DNA follows: TGTGCCAGCAGCTCAACCGGTGCAGAGTACTATGGCTACACCTTC. The chain uses TRBV7-9 and TRBJ1-2; no clear D. The germline gives CDR1 SEHNR, CDR2 FQNEAQ (reference sequence). This CDR3 contains 15 residues. The ends were cut back, 4 bases at V and 3 bases at J, with 15 bases in the middle.

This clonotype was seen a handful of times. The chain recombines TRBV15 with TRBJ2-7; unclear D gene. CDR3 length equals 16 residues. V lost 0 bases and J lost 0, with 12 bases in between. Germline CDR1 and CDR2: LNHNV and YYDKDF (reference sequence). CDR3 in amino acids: CATSRDPFRSSYEQYF. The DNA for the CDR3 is TGTGCCACCAGCAGAGATCCCTTCAGGAGCTCCTACGAGCAGTACTTC.

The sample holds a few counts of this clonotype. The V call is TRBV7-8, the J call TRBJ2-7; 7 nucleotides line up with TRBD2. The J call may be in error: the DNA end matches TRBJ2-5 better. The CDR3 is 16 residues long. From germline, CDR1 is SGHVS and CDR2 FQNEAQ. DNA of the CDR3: TGTGCCAGCAGCTTAGATGCTTTAGCGGGTGCAAAGACCCAGTACTTC. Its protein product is CASSLDALAGAKTQYF.

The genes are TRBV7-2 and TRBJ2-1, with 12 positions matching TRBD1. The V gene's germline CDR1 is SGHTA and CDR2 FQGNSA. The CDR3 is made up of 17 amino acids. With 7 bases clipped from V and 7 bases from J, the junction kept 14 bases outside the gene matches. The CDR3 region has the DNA TGTGCCAGCACCAAACCCCCGGGACAGGGGGCGAGAAATGAGCAGTTCTTC. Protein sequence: CASTKPPGQGARNEQFF.

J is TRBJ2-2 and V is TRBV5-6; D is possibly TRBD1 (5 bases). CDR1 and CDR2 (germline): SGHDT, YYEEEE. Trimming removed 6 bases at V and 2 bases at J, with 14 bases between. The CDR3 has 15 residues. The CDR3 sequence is CASTDSNLNTGELFF. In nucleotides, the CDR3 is TGTGCCAGCACCGACAGTAATCTTAACACCGGGGAGCTGTTTTTT.

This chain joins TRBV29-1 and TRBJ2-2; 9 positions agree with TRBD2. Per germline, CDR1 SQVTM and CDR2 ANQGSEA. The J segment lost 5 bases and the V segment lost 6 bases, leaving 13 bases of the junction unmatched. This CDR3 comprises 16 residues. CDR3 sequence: CSVALLAGRITGELFF. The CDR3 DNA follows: TGCAGCGTCGCCCTTCTAGCGGGGCGTATTACCGGGGAGCTGTTTTTT.

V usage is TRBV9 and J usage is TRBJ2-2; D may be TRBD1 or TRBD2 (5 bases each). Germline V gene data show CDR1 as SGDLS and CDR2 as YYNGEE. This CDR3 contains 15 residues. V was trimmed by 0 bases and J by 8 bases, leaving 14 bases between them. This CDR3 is CASSVDPRDPGELFF. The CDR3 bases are TGTGCCAGCAGCGTAGACCCCCGGGACCCAGGGGAGCTGTTTTTT.

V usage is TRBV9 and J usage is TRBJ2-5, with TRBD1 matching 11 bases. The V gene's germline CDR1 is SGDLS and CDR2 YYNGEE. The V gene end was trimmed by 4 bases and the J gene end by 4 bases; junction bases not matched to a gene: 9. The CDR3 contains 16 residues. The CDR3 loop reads CASSSDRTGGRETQYF. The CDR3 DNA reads TGTGCCAGCAGCTCAGACCGGACAGGGGGCCGAGAGACCCAGTACTTC.

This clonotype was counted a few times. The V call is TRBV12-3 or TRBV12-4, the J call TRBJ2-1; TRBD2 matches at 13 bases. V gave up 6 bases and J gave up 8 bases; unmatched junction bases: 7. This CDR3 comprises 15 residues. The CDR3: CASRLTSGGAHEQFF. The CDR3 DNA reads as TGTGCCAGCAGACTTACTAGCGGGGGGGCCCATGAGCAGTTCTTC.

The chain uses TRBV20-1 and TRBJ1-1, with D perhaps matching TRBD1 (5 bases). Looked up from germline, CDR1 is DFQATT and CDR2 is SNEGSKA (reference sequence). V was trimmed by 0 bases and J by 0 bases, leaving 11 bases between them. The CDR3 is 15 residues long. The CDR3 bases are TGCAGTGCTAGAGATGGGAGGGGAATGAACACTGAAGCTTTCTTT. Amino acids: CSARDGRGMNTEAFF.